This T cell receptor (beta chain) was captured by sequencing in a study of T cells after posttransplantation cyclophosphamide. V was shortened by 2 bases and J by 3 bases, with 13 bases between the two germline ends. The CDR3 totals 14 residues. Germline CDR1 is SQVTM and CDR2 is ANQGSEA. The data were produced by immunoSEQ multiplex PCR, yet TCRdb's version contains in-frame clones alone and is incomplete. Sampling found over 10,000 clones, none seen once. This clone was counted at least ten times. Busulfan-fludarabine conditioning, marrow transplant, and cyclophosphamide on days +3 and +4 were administered.

The V call is TRBV29-1, the J call TRBJ1-1, with D hard to call. Specimen: PBMCs, collected after allogeneic stem cell transplant with posttransplant cyclophosphamide. This TCR came from a female patient aged 40 to 55 who received an allogeneic stem cell transplant from an unrelated donor, was CMV-positive, and had acute GVHD only. Some of the T cells may derive from the graft donor. CDR3 region: CSVERRLGDTEAFF. The CDR3 bases are TGCAGCGTTGAACGGCGGCTCGGGGACACTGAAGCTTTCTTT. Combining the CDR3 with reference TRBV29-1 and TRBJ1-1 gives the whole variable domain SAVISQKPSRDICQRGTSLTIQCQVDSQVTMMFWYRQQPGQSLTLIATANQGSEATYESGFVIDKFPISRPNLTFSTLTVSNMSPEDSSIYLCSVERRLGDTEAFFGQGTRLTVV.